The 29 T cell receptor beta chains presented below share a single source sample, sequenced in a study of control samples from healthy donors and cancer patients (dated by TCRdb to the early 2020s). Preparation of the library involved the immunoSEQ multiplex PCR assay. As stored in TCRdb, this immuneACCESS dataset retains in-frame rearrangements with V and J assigned. A fraction of the clones does not appear; measured against another copy, unresolved V genes explain less than half of the discrepancy, and the remainder lacks a known reason. The sample table shows 110,000 or so clones, and more than 75% are seen once. Over 10% of the sample comes from the top ten. Input material: blood. These TCRs come from a man younger than 45 in good health.

The chain carries TRBV2 and TRBJ2-7; D is perhaps TRBD1 or TRBD2 (5 bases each). This CDR3 comprises 16 residues. The germline gives CDR1 SNHLY, CDR2 FYNNEI. Trimming took 5 bases from V and 2 from J, leaving 19 bases between them. CDR3 bases: TGTGCCAGCAGTTATAGTCCGGGACGGGTCCCCTACGAGCAGTACTTC. Translating it yields CASSYSPGRVPYEQYF.

V gene TRBV3-1 (or the pseudogene TRBV3-2) combines with J gene TRBJ1-5, with 7 bases fitting TRBD1. Trimming cost V 4 bases and J 6 bases; bases outside gene matches: 9. The CDR3 has 15 residues. The germline V gene encodes CDR1 LGHDT and CDR2 YNNKEL (reference sequence). The chain's CDR3 is CASSPKQGLGQPQHF. DNA of the CDR3: TGTGCCAGCAGCCCTAAACAGGGGTTGGGTCAGCCCCAGCATTTT.

For the CDR3, the DNA is TGTGCCAGCAGTTGGGGTACGAACACCGGGGAGCTGTTTTTT. Translation gives CASSWGTNTGELFF. This sequence joins TRBV9 and TRBJ2-2, with D unclear. This CDR3 has 14 amino acids. Trimming stripped 5 bases from V and 0 bases from J, with 8 bases between. CDR1 SGDLS and CDR2 YYNGEE come from the germline V gene.

This chain joins TRBV24-1 and TRBJ1-5, with TRBD1 matching 7 bases. V shed 5 bases and J 5 bases; nucleotides not matched to a gene: 5. CDR1 is KGHDR and CDR2 is SFDVKD in the germline V gene. The CDR3 has 14 amino acids. This CDR3 is CATSGFGTDQPQHF. CDR3 coding DNA: TGTGCCACCAGTGGTTTCGGGACAGATCAGCCCCAGCATTTT.

This clone was recorded only once. This rearrangement joins TRBV11-2 to TRBJ2-5; D possibly corresponds to TRBD1 (6 bases). V was cut by 2 bases and J by 4 bases, with 14 bases left in between. Germline loops: CDR1 SGHAT, CDR2 FQNNGV. CDR3 length equals 15 residues. The CDR3 is CASSLSPGTRETQYF. The CDR3 DNA follows: TGTGCCAGCAGCTTAAGTCCTGGGACACGAGAGACCCAGTACTTC.

A few counts support this clone. The genes are TRBV10-1 and TRBJ2-2; the match to TRBD1 covers 8 bases. This CDR3 has 15 residues. V gave up 4 bases and J gave up 6 bases; unmatched junction bases: 7. Germline-derived CDR1 and CDR2 are WNHNN and SYGVQD (reference sequence). The CDR3 loop reads CASSVRTGSAGELFF. CDR3 DNA: TGCGCCAGCAGTGTGAGGACAGGGTCGGCCGGGGAGCTGTTTTTT.

The chain carries TRBV25-1 and TRBJ1-2, with D possibly matching TRBD1 (6 bases). The CDR3 is made up of 14 amino acids. Between the trimmed V and J ends, which lost 4 bases and 6 bases, there was a span of 15 bases. Germline V gene sequence: CDR1 MGHDK, CDR2 SYGVNS. The CDR3 sequence: CASSAQGTQDGYTF. In DNA, the CDR3 is TGTGCCAGCAGTGCTCAGGGGACACAAGATGGCTACACCTTC.

This sequence joins TRBV24-1 and TRBJ1-5; tentatively, D is TRBD1 (6 bases). The V end was cut by 5 bases, the J end by 12 bases, with 16 bases between. CDR3 length: 13 amino acids. Germline assignment: CDR1 KGHDR and CDR2 SFDVKD. The CDR3, as DNA: TGTGCCACCAGTGTCTCGGGGGCGCGAGGCCAGCATTTT. Protein: CATSVSGARGQHF.

The genes are TRBV5-4 and TRBJ1-6; tentatively, D is TRBD1 (5 bases). In germline, CDR1 is SGHNT, CDR2 YYREEE (reference sequence). CDR3 length equals 14 residues. V lost 2 bases, J lost 9 bases, and 12 bases lay in between. CDR3 loop: CASSFQGRGSPLHF. Here the CDR3 DNA reads TGTGCCAGCAGCTTCCAGGGTAGGGGTTCACCCCTCCACTTT.

The chain is built from TRBV2 and TRBJ2-2; 7 bases map to TRBD1. This CDR3 is built from 17 residues. Germline CDR1 and CDR2: SNHLY and FYNNEI. Trimming removed 1 base from V and 4 bases from J; junction bases left unmatched: 9. CDR3 nucleotide sequence: TGTGCCAGCAGTGAAGAGATGGGACAGCTTGTCACCGGGGAGCTGTTTTTT. It specifies CASSEEMGQLVTGELFF.

The chain recombines TRBV28 with TRBJ2-3, with 7 bases that match TRBD1. This CDR3 is 16 amino acids long. Germline lookup yields CDR1 MDHEN and CDR2 SYDVKM. V lost 7 bases, J lost 5 bases, and 15 bases stayed unmatched. The CDR3 loop is CASTRDSVWIGDTQYF. CDR3 nucleotide sequence: TGTGCCAGCACCCGGGACAGCGTCTGGATAGGAGATACGCAGTATTTT.

The chain combines TRBV5-8 with TRBJ2-2, with D uncertain. The CDR3 spans 16 residues. Between the trimmed V and J ends, which lost 1 base and 1 base, there was a span of 11 bases. CDR1 is SGHTS and CDR2 is YDEGEE in the germline V gene. The CDR3 region has the DNA TGTGCCAGCAGCTTGTTTAGGACCCAGAACACCGGGGAGCTGTTTTTT. Its protein product is CASSLFRTQNTGELFF.

This chain joins TRBV21-1 and TRBJ1-1. TRBV21-1 is shown as a pseudogene. This CDR3 has 17 amino acids. The CDR3 protein is CASTLIRRGGPNTEAFF. In nucleotides, the CDR3 is TGTGCCAGCACCTTAATTCGACGGGGGGGGCCGAACACTGAAGCTTTCTTT.

For the CDR3, the DNA is TGTGCCAGCAGACTAGCGGGGGGGCGAGAGACCCAGTACTTC. Protein product: CASRLAGGRETQYF. The chain has TRBV6-6 and TRBJ2-5; 13 positions match TRBD2. From germline, CDR1 is MNHNY and CDR2 SVGAGI (reference sequence). After removal of 6 bases from V and 4 bases from J, the junction contained 2 bases not matched to a gene. This CDR3 has 14 residues.

V is TRBV25-1 and J is TRBJ1-6; no reliable D call. This CDR3 spans 16 amino acids. Germline values: CDR1 MGHDK, CDR2 SYGVNS. Trimming shortened V by 5 bases and J by 2 bases, and 13 bases separated the two germline ends. The CDR3 nucleotides read TGTGCCAGCAGTCGTGATTCCCGGACCTATAATTCACCCCTCCACTTT. Protein product: CASSRDSRTYNSPLHF.

The chain employs TRBV2 and TRBJ2-2; TRBD2 is a possible D gene (5 bases). The CDR3 is made up of 16 amino acids. Trimming removed 1 base at V and 1 base at J, with 10 bases between. Germline loops: CDR1 SNHLY, CDR2 FYNNEI. The CDR3 loop reads CASSEVSAQNTGELFF. The CDR3 nucleotides are TGTGCCAGCAGTGAAGTTAGCGCCCAGAACACCGGGGAGCTGTTTTTT.

This sequence joins TRBV19 and TRBJ2-1; D tentatively fits TRBD1 or TRBD2 (5 bases each). V gave up 9 bases and J gave up 0 bases, with 9 bases separating them. The CDR3 extends over 13 amino acids. Germline V gives CDR1 LNHDA, CDR2 SQIVND (reference sequence). The CDR3 region has the DNA TGTGCCAGCGGGGCCCGCTCCTACAATGAGCAGTTCTTC. Protein product: CASGARSYNEQFF.

The rearrangement links TRBV23-1 to TRBJ2-7; no clear D. TRBV23-1 is reported as an ORF; its role is uncertain. The germline V and J ends were trimmed by 2 bases and 3 bases, with 8 bases remaining between them. CDR3 size: 13 residues. The DNA of the CDR3 is TGCGCCAGCAGTCAAAGGAGCCTCTACGAGCAGTACTTC. Protein product: CASSQRSLYEQYF.

This clone has just a few counts. The same CDR3 is also encoded by other DNA sequences in this sample. For the CDR3, the DNA is TGTGCCTGGAGTGTACAAGTGAACACTGAAGCTTTCTTT. Its protein product is CAWSVQVNTEAFF. The V and J genes are TRBV30 and TRBJ1-1; D ambiguous. The CDR3 contains 13 residues. Germline-derived CDR1 and CDR2 are GTSNPN and SVGIG (reference sequence). The germline V and J ends were trimmed by 0 bases and 0 bases, with 5 bases remaining between them.

The chain links TRBV2 to TRBJ2-1; D perhaps matches TRBD2 (6 bases). The germline V and J ends were trimmed by 9 bases and 4 bases, with 16 bases remaining between them. Germline V CDR1 and CDR2: SNHLY, FYNNEI. This CDR3 is built from 14 residues. The CDR3 here is CARQASAPYNEQFF. For the CDR3, the DNA is TGTGCCAGGCAGGCTAGCGCACCTTACAATGAGCAGTTCTTC.

J is TRBJ1-3 and V is TRBV3-1 (or the pseudogene TRBV3-2); 7 bases are shared with TRBD1. Germline V lookup: CDR1 LGHDT, CDR2 YNNKEL (reference sequence). The CDR3 consists of 16 residues. Trimming cost V 5 bases and J 0 bases; bases outside gene matches: 7. This chain's CDR3 is CASSRLRGSSGNTIYF. The CDR3 nucleotides are TGTGCCAGCAGCAGGCTCAGGGGGTCCTCTGGAAACACCATATATTTT.

The chain employs TRBV5-1 and TRBJ2-7, with TRBD1 matching over 7 bases. Germline lookup yields CDR1 SGHRS and CDR2 YFSETQ. The V segment lost 4 bases and the J segment 5 bases; nucleotides outside the gene matches: 3. CDR3 length: 12 residues. CDR3 sequence: CASSGTGDEQYF. DNA of the CDR3: TGCGCCAGCAGCGGAACAGGGGACGAGCAGTACTTC.

CDR3 bases: TGTGCCAGCAGCCTCAGAATAGGGTCCCACTATGGCTACACCTTC. This sequence encodes CASSLRIGSHYGYTF. The chain carries TRBV9 and TRBJ1-2; D is unresolved. The CDR3 runs to 15 residues. Germline V gene data show CDR1 as SGDLS and CDR2 as YYNGEE. Trimming shortened V by 4 bases and J by 3 bases, and 16 bases separated the two germline ends.

The count of this clone is one. The rearrangement joins TRBV5-1 to TRBJ1-6; D is ambiguous. Trimming cost V 0 bases and J 6 bases, with 10 bases left between them. Germline V gene lookup returns CDR1 SGHRS and CDR2 YFSETQ. The CDR3 has 15 amino acids. CDR3 loop: CASSLVPGINSPLHF. The CDR3 DNA is TGCGCCAGCAGCTTGGTTCCGGGTATTAATTCACCCCTCCACTTT.

The rearrangement uses TRBV21-1 and TRBJ2-7; TRBD1 is the table's D call, not checked against the DNA. TRBV21-1 is marked as a pseudogene. This CDR3 contains 18 residues. The CDR3 region has the DNA TGTGCCAGCAGCAACTCAACAGGGGGCTCGTTCTTAACCTACGAGCAGTACGTC. Encoded protein: CASSNSTGGSFLTYEQYV.

V and J are TRBV2 and TRBJ1-1, with no clear D. V lost 4 bases, J lost 3 bases, and 3 bases lay in between. Germline V gene sequence: CDR1 SNHLY, CDR2 FYNNEI. This CDR3 has 11 amino acids. CDR3 in DNA: TGTGCCAGCAGTGTCGACACTGAAGCTTTCTTT. Residues: CASSVDTEAFF. The whole variable domain, filled in from reference TRBV2 and TRBJ1-1, reads EPEVTQTPSHQVTQMGQEVILRCVPISNHLYFYWYRQILGQKVEFLVSFYNNEISEKSEIFDDQFSVERPDGSNFTLKIRSTKLEDSAMYFCASSVDTEAFFGQGTRLTVV.

This sequence joins TRBV6-1 and TRBJ1-1; D may be TRBD1 (5 bases). There are 13 residues in the CDR3. Germline CDR1 and CDR2: MNHNS and SASEGT. V lost 2 bases, J lost 7 bases, and 11 bases lay in between. CDR3 in amino acids: CASSEPGVIEAFF. CDR3 in DNA: TGTGCCAGCAGTGAACCGGGGGTAATTGAAGCTTTCTTT.

The V call is TRBV28, the J call TRBJ1-5, with 10 bases identical to TRBD1. CDR1 and CDR2 from the germline V gene are MDHEN and SYDVKM. The CDR3 runs to 15 residues. The V segment lost 5 bases and the J segment 6 bases; nucleotides outside the gene matches: 7. Here the CDR3 DNA reads TGTGCCAGCAGTCCGTTGGACAGGGGGTTTCAGCCCCAGCATTTT. Translating it yields CASSPLDRGFQPQHF.

This chain links TRBV9 with TRBJ2-1; D possibly corresponds to TRBD1 (5 bases). The CDR3 sequence is 13 residues long. In germline, CDR1 is SGDLS, CDR2 YYNGEE. The ends were cut back, 3 bases at V and 6 bases at J, with 10 bases in the middle. The CDR3, as DNA: TGTGCCAGCAGCGAGGGGAACAGCAATGAGCAGTTCTTC. It encodes CASSEGNSNEQFF.